The next 3 T cell receptor beta chains were all read from a single sample in a study of blood T cell repertoires in COVID-19. Data came from immunoSEQ multiplex PCR; TCRdb stores just in-frame clones and leaves some out. The repertoire holds fewer than 350,000 clones, less than 90% seen once, with approximately 12% in the top ten. The sequenced sample was peripheral blood. Receptor source: a woman in her thirties with COVID-19, enrolled during active disease.

This chain's CDR3 is CASTSARGGNTGELFF. For the CDR3, the DNA is TGTGCCAGCACCTCCGCCCGGGGGGGGAACACCGGGGAGCTGTTTTTT. The chain has TRBV13 and TRBJ2-2; 8 nucleotides agree with TRBD2. Looked up from germline, CDR1 is PRHDT and CDR2 is FYEKMQ (reference sequence). Germline trimming cut 7 bases from V and 1 base from J; bases unmatched to any gene: 8. CDR3 length: 16 residues.

This clone was counted once. V and J are TRBV11-2 and TRBJ2-7; D gene unclear. This CDR3 contains 12 residues. Germline-derived CDR1 and CDR2 are SGHAT and FQNNGV. V lost 4 bases to trimming and J lost 7 bases, with 11 bases between them. The CDR3 bases are TGTGCCAGCAGCTCCCTCGTGTTTGAGCAGTACTTC. Amino acid sequence: CASSSLVFEQYF.

This clone has a single count. V is TRBV18 and J is TRBJ2-2; TRBD1 matches at 9 bases. J was trimmed by 6 bases and V by 4 bases; bases with no gene match: 9. Germline V gene sequence: CDR1 KGHSH, CDR2 LQKENI. The CDR3 sequence is 16 residues long. The CDR3 DNA reads TGTGCCAGCTCACTCCCCCGGGACAGGGACGCCGGGGAGCTGTTTTTT. Its protein is CASSLPRDRDAGELFF.